Listed below are T cell receptor beta chains from one sample, sequenced in a study of persistence of HIV-infected CD4 T cells. These receptors have no identified antigens. The assay was immunoSEQ multiplex PCR, and TCRdb's table has in-frame clones only and misses some. The sample has tens of thousands of clones, over 80% seen once. This material consisted of CD4+ T cells sorted from PBMCs after roughly 20-hour stimulation, taken from a patient who received antiretroviral therapy. These receptors were obtained from an adult man with HIV who was CMV-seropositive. The CDR3 runs from the conserved cysteine through the conserved F or W. A D gene is named only where the DNA matches it firmly. Clone size, where shown, is once, few, many, or a class for clones that have expanded.

>.|TRBD1|TRBJ2-7|TRBV6-5
TGTGCCAGCAATGGACAGGTTCCCTCCTACGAGCAGTACTTC
CASNGQVPSYEQYF
>.|.|TRBJ2-3|TRBV11-3
TGTGCCAGCAGCTTAGATTGGGGGTCCACAGATACGCAGTATTTT
CASSLDWGSTDTQYF
>few|.|TRBJ1-1|TRBV6-2/TRBV6-3
TGTGCCAGCAACCCCTGGAGGGGAGGGAACACTGAAGCTTTCTTT
CASNPWRGGNTEAFF
>few|.|TRBJ1-1|TRBV11-1
TGTGCCAGCAGGTTTACAGGGAACGGTGAAGCTTTCTTT
CASRFTGNGEAFF
>.|.|TRBJ1-4|TRBV5-6
TGTGCCAGCAGCTTGGCTGACGCGGTAGGGGCGGAAAAACTGTTTTTT
CASSLADAVGAEKLFF
>few|.|TRBJ2-3|TRBV14
TGTGCCAGCAGCCAAGAGCGCCATTTCGGTAATACGCAGTATTTT
CASSQERHFGNTQYF
>.|.|TRBJ1-2|TRBV15
TGTGCCACCAGCCCTATCTTTTGGGGAGGCTACACCTTC
CATSPIFWGGYTF
>.|.|TRBJ1-5|TRBV19
TGTGCCAGTAGTGCGTGGGGAGATCAGCCCCAGCATTTT
CASSAWGDQPQHF
>.|.|TRBJ2-1|TRBV5-1
TGCGCCAGCAGCGCCGCCTTGCGGGACTCCTACAATGAGCAGTTCTTC
CASSAALRDSYNEQFF
>.|TRBD1|TRBJ1-5|TRBV2
TGTGCCAGCAGTGGAAGAACAGGGGATCAGCCCCAGCATTTT
CASSGRTGDQPQHF
>.|.|TRBJ1-5|TRBV5-5
TGTGCCAGCAGCTTGGGGGACACAAGCGGTATCAAGCCCCAGCATTTT
CASSLGDTSGIKPQHF
>.|TRBD1|TRBJ1-5|TRBV7-8
TGTGCCAGCAGCCTGAAATTCGGGGACAGGGGGATGTATCAGCCCCAGCATTTT
CASSLKFGDRGMYQPQHF
>once|TRBD1|TRBJ1-2|TRBV6-1
TGTGCCAGCAGTGACCCGGGACAGGGGGCGAAACTGGGCGGCTACACCTTC
CASSDPGQGAKLGGYTF
>.|.|TRBJ2-5|TRBV5-4
TGTGCCAGCCGATTCCACAAACAAGAGACCCAGTACTTC
CASRFHKQETQYF
>.|.|TRBJ1-1|TRBV5-5
TGTGCCAGCAGCCTAGAGACACTGAACACTGAAGCTTTCTTT
CASSLETLNTEAFF
>once|.|TRBJ2-5|TRBV18
TGTGCCAGCTCACCACTGCAAGAGACCCAGTACTTC
CASSPLQETQYF
>once|TRBD2|TRBJ2-1|TRBV27
TGTGCCAGCAGACTAGCGGGTTACAATGAGCAGTTCTTC
CASRLAGYNEQFF
>.|TRBD1|TRBJ2-1|TRBV7-3
TGTGCCAGCAGGGGGACAGGGAGTACGAATGAGCAGTTCTTC
CASRGTGSTNEQFF
>.|.|TRBJ2-2|TRBV14
TGTGCCAGCAGCCAAGCAGGGGCGAACACCGGGGAGCTGTTTTTT
CASSQAGANTGELFF
>.|TRBD1|TRBJ1-6|TRBV6-6
TGTGCCAGCAGTTTCTCTCGGGACAGCAGTTCACCCCTCCACTTT
CASSFSRDSSSPLHF
>.|TRBD1|TRBJ1-3|TRBV5-1
TGCGCCAGCAGCCCAATCGGACAGGACTCTGGAAACACCATATATTTT
CASSPIGQDSGNTIYF
>.|.|TRBJ2-4|TRBV3-1/TRBV3-2
TGTGCCAGCAGCCTGGGGCCTGCTGGAGGAAGCATTCAGTACTTC
CASSLGPAGGSIQYF
>.|TRBD1|TRBJ2-1|TRBV5-4
TGTGCCAGCAGCTTAACGACAGGGGGCATGGGGAACAATGAGCAGTTCTTC
CASSLTTGGMGNNEQFF
>.|.|TRBJ2-3|TRBV10-3
TGTGCCATCAGTGCCCTTTTGGCCACAGATACGCAGTATTTT
CAISALLATDTQYF
>once|.|TRBJ1-5|TRBV28
TGTGCCAGCAGTGAGGACAGCGCCCGCAATCAGCCCCAGCATTTT
CASSEDSARNQPQHF
>.|.|TRBJ2-5|TRBV30
TGTGCCTGGAGTACCGGGAGTAGGGAGACCCAGTACTTC
CAWSTGSRETQYF
>.|TRBD2|TRBJ2-3|TRBV20-1
TGCAGTGCTAGTGGGGAGCGGGGAGGAGCGGATACGCAGTATTTT
CSASGERGGADTQYF
>.|.|TRBJ2-3|TRBV6-5
TGTGCCAGCAGTTACCGCCGGGGCTCAGATACGCAGTATTTT
CASSYRRGSDTQYF
>.|.|TRBJ1-6|TRBV27
TGTGCCAGCAGTTTATCACCCAGGAGCTCCTATAATTCACCCCTCCACTTT
CASSLSPRSSYNSPLHF
>.|.|TRBJ1-5|TRBV2
TGTGCCAGCAGCCGACGGGAAGTCAATCAGCCCCAGCATTTT
CASSRREVNQPQHF
>.|TRBD1|TRBJ1-1|TRBV7-2
TGTGCCAGCAGCTTAGAACAGGGGAGATTAACTGAAGCTTTCTTT
CASSLEQGRLTEAFF
>once|.|TRBJ1-2|TRBV30
TGTGCCTGGACCACAGGGTCAGCTAACTATGGCTACACCTTC
CAWTTGSANYGYTF
>.|.|TRBJ1-1|TRBV19
TGTGCCAGTAGATATCGACAGGTGAACACTGAAGCTTTCTTT
CASRYRQVNTEAFF
>.|.|TRBJ1-2|TRBV6-5
TGTGCCAGCAGTCGACAGGCCTCCGTCGGCTACACCTTC
CASSRQASVGYTF
>.|.|TRBJ2-1|TRBV27
TGTGCCAGCAGTTTTACAGCTAATGAGCAGTTCTTC
CASSFTANEQFF
>few|.|TRBJ2-2|TRBV2
TGTGCCAGCCAGCAGGCCCGACTAACGAACACCGGGGAGCTGTTTTTT
CASQQARLTNTGELFF
>.|.|TRBJ2-5|TRBV30
TGTGCCTGGAATCGTCCGTGGCAAGAGACCCAGTACTTC
CAWNRPWQETQYF
>.|.|TRBJ2-1|TRBV4-2
TGTGCCAGCAGCCAAGATCTCAGCGGTCCCAGGAATGAGCAGTTCTTC
CASSQDLSGPRNEQFF
>.|.|TRBJ1-6|TRBV3-1/TRBV3-2
TGTGCCAGCAGCCAGGGGACCCAAAGCTCCTATAATTCACCCCTCCACTTT
CASSQGTQSSYNSPLHF
>.|TRBD2|TRBJ2-1|TRBV24-1
TGTGCCACCAGTGATAATCGTGGTAGCGGGGGGAGCTCCTACAATGAGCAGTTCTTC
CATSDNRGSGGSSYNEQFF
>.|.|TRBJ2-2|TRBV11-3
TGTGCCAGCAGCTTCAGGGGCACCGGGGAGCTGTTTTTT
CASSFRGTGELFF
>.|TRBD1|TRBJ2-7|TRBV5-5
TGTGCCAGCAGCAAGGACAGGGGGACCTCCTACGAGCAGTACTTC
CASSKDRGTSYEQYF
>.|TRBD1|TRBJ2-7|TRBV12-3/TRBV12-4
TGTGCCAGCAGTCCCGGGACAGGGAAGAGGCAGTACTTC
CASSPGTGKRQYF
>few|.|TRBJ1-6|TRBV29-1
TGCAGCGTCCAATTGACTGAGAATTCACCCCTCCACTTT
CSVQLTENSPLHF
>once|TRBD1|TRBJ1-5|TRBV19
TGTGCCAGTAGAGATACCGGGACAGGGGCTTCGCCCCAGCATTTT
CASRDTGTGASPQHF